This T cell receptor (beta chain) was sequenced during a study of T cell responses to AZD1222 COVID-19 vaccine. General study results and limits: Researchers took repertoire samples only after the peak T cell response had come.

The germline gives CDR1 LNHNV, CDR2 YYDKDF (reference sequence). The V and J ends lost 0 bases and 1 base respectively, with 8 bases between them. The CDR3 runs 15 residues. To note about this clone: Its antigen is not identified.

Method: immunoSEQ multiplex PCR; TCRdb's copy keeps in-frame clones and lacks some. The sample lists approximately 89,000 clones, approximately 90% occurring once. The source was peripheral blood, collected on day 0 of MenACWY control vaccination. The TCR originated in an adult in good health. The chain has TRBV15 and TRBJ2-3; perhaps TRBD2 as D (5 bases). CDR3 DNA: TGTGCCACCAGCAGAGAAGCGGAAGGCACAGATACGCAGTATTTT. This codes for CATSREAEGTDTQYF.